This T cell receptor (beta chain) came from a study of blood T cell repertoires in COVID-19. About the study: Material from acute and convalescent COVID-19 was sourced from the United States, Italy and Spain. From T cells, B-cell-depleted T cells, or PBMCs came the material, which was cDNA or gDNA.

CDR3 size: 15 residues. CDR1 is SNHLY and CDR2 is FYNNEI in the germline V gene. The junction had 10 bases not matched to a gene; V was cut back by 8 bases and J by 6 bases. The table came from immunoSEQ multiplex PCR; TCRdb's copy has only in-frame clones and leaves some out. This sample carries about 370,000 clones, about 89% of them seen once, and the ten largest clones take under 4%. The receptor comes from a woman aged 30 to 39 with COVID-19, enrolled during active disease. V usage is TRBV2 and J usage is TRBJ2-1; 10 bases match TRBD1. The material sequenced was peripheral blood. The CDR3, as DNA: TGTGCCAGCTTTAAGGGGGACAGGGGACTCAATGAGCAGTTCTTC. It specifies CASFKGDRGLNEQFF.